The 21 T cell receptor beta chains listed next were all sequenced from one sample in a study of blood T cell repertoires in COVID-19. The assay was immunoSEQ multiplex PCR, and TCRdb's table has in-frame clones only and misses some. This sample has about 210,000 clones; 87% occur once, and the top ten carry 10%. Sequenced sample: PBMCs or T cells enriched from blood (not recorded which). The receptor source for this set is a young man with acute COVID-19.

The V gene is TRBV19, the J gene TRBJ1-1; 10 bases fit TRBD1. Germline V lookup: CDR1 LNHDA, CDR2 SQIVND (reference sequence). The CDR3 is 15 amino acids. Trimming took 4 bases from V and 3 from J; bases not matched to a gene: 5. For the CDR3, the DNA is TGTGCCAGTAGTAGACCCGGGACAGGGGACACTGAAGCTTTCTTT. It codes for CASSRPGTGDTEAFF.

The chain uses TRBV3-1 (or the pseudogene TRBV3-2) and TRBJ2-3; D not resolved. Germline CDR1 and CDR2: LGHDT and YNNKEL (reference sequence). Trimming removed 4 bases from V and 0 bases from J, with 8 bases in between. This CDR3 contains 14 residues. This CDR3 is CASSPSRSTDTQYF. For the CDR3, the DNA is TGTGCCAGCAGCCCTTCTAGAAGCACAGATACGCAGTATTTT.

The chain employs TRBV30 and TRBJ2-3; tentative D call: TRBD2 (5 bases). The V gene's germline CDR1 is GTSNPN and CDR2 SVGIG (reference sequence). V lost 5 bases and J 6 bases, leaving 12 bases between the germline ends. This CDR3 comprises 12 residues. In nucleotides, the CDR3 is TGTGCCTGGTCTCGGGGATCTGATACGCAGTATTTT. It encodes CAWSRGSDTQYF.

The rearrangement links TRBV4-1 to TRBJ1-1; weak D call: TRBD1 (5 bases). The ends were cut back, 3 bases at V and 6 bases at J, with 14 bases in the middle. The CDR3 has 14 residues. Germline values: CDR1 MGHRA, CDR2 YSYEKL. The CDR3 is CASSHEPLQAEAFF. CDR3 in DNA: TGCGCCAGCAGCCACGAGCCCTTACAGGCTGAAGCTTTCTTT.

The CDR3 region is CASSLREGTRNIQYF. DNA of the CDR3: TGTGCCAGCAGTTTACGGGAGGGTACGAGGAACATTCAGTACTTC. V gene TRBV28 combines with J gene TRBJ2-4, with TRBD2 matching 8 bases. The CDR3 totals 15 residues. Germline V lookup: CDR1 MDHEN, CDR2 SYDVKM. V dropped 2 bases and J dropped 7; count of bases not matched to a gene: 7.

V is TRBV5-1 and J is TRBJ2-3; TRBD1 agrees at 10 bases. This CDR3 contains 15 residues. Trimming took 3 bases from V and 3 from J; bases not matched to a gene: 4. The germline CDR1 and CDR2 sequences are SGHRS and YFSETQ. The CDR3 region has the DNA TGCGCCAGCAGCTCGCCGGGACAGGGGACAGATACGCAGTATTTT. Its translation is CASSSPGQGTDTQYF.

This chain connects TRBV6-5 to TRBJ1-6; tentatively, D is TRBD1 (6 bases). The germline V gene encodes CDR1 MNHEY and CDR2 SVGAGI. V shed 5 bases and J shed 6 bases, with 14 bases lying between them. The CDR3 extends over 15 amino acids. CDR3 protein: CASSMSGASNSPLHF. The CDR3, as DNA: TGTGCCAGCAGTATGTCAGGGGCCTCTAATTCACCCCTCCACTTT.

The chain recombines TRBV28 with TRBJ1-1; 7 nucleotides agree with TRBD1. CDR3 length: 15 amino acids. The V gene's germline CDR1 is MDHEN and CDR2 SYDVKM. V dropped 6 bases and J dropped 0; count of bases not matched to a gene: 7. This CDR3 is CASRPYTGVNTEAFF. DNA of the CDR3: TGTGCCAGCAGACCCTATACAGGGGTGAACACTGAAGCTTTCTTT.

This sequence joins TRBV9 and TRBJ1-6, with D unclear. Trimming cost V 4 bases and J 7 bases, with 21 bases left between them. The length of the CDR3 is 17 residues. Germline V gene sequence: CDR1 SGDLS, CDR2 YYNGEE. The DNA for the CDR3 is TGTGCCAGCAGCCCCGGAGACCGGCACTACACAAATTCACCCCTCCACTTT. Protein: CASSPGDRHYTNSPLHF.

This clone was recorded only once. The V call is TRBV7-2, the J call TRBJ2-7; the match to TRBD1 covers 10 bases. CDR3 length: 15 amino acids. J was trimmed by 6 bases and V by 5 bases; bases with no gene match: 10. The germline V gene encodes CDR1 SGHTA and CDR2 FQGNSA. CDR3 region: CASSPQGQGRIEQYF. The DNA for the CDR3 is TGTGCCAGCAGCCCGCAGGGACAGGGGAGGATCGAGCAGTACTTC.

The chain has TRBV7-2 and TRBJ1-1; unclear D gene. The CDR3 consists of 14 residues. V was clipped by 1 base and J by 0 bases, with 6 bases between them. Germline V CDR1 and CDR2: SGHTA, FQGNSA. CDR3 protein: CASSLDRMNTEAFF. CDR3 nucleotide sequence: TGTGCCAGCAGCTTAGACAGAATGAACACTGAAGCTTTCTTT.

The chain employs TRBV19 and TRBJ2-7; TRBD1 matches 7 bases. This CDR3 spans 12 amino acids. The J segment lost 6 bases and the V segment lost 6 bases, leaving 5 bases of the junction unmatched. Germline values: CDR1 LNHDA, CDR2 SQIVND (reference sequence). CDR3 sequence: CASSKDRVEQYF. The CDR3 DNA reads as TGTGCCAGTAGCAAAGACAGGGTCGAGCAGTACTTC.

The chain links TRBV3-1 (or the pseudogene TRBV3-2) to TRBJ2-5; 12 bases are a match to TRBD2. The ends lost 3 bases at V and 6 bases at J; junction bases unmatched: 26. The germline CDR1 and CDR2 sequences are LGHDT and YNNKEL (reference sequence). This CDR3 has 22 residues. The chain's CDR3 is CASSHSHTKRLAGEVVIKTQYF. DNA for the CDR3: TGTGCCAGCAGCCATAGCCATACGAAGCGACTAGCGGGAGAGGTCGTGATAAAGACCCAGTACTTC.

The chain carries TRBV3-1 (or the pseudogene TRBV3-2) and TRBJ2-1, with a possible D match to TRBD2 (5 bases). The germline V gene has CDR1 LGHDT and CDR2 YNNKEL (reference sequence). V lost 1 base to trimming and J lost 4 bases, with 11 bases between them. This CDR3 is 15 amino acids long. The CDR3 coding sequence is TGTGCCAGCAGCCAAGGACCAACTAGTTACAATGAGCAGTTCTTC. Its translation is CASSQGPTSYNEQFF.

CDR3 in amino acids: CASSPRQGLNYGYTF. Here the CDR3 DNA reads TGTGCCAGCAGCCCTCGACAGGGGTTGAACTATGGCTACACCTTC. V and J are TRBV7-2 and TRBJ1-2; 8 nucleotides match TRBD1. Germline V lookup: CDR1 SGHTA, CDR2 FQGNSA. V lost 5 bases and J lost 2; bases outside the gene matches: 7. The CDR3 consists of 15 residues.

The rearrangement links TRBV10-3 to TRBJ2-1; 8 bases map to TRBD2. Germline V gene lookup returns CDR1 ENHRY and CDR2 SYGVKD. The V and J ends lost 7 bases and 3 bases, in that order; junction bases with no gene match: 11. The CDR3 is 16 residues long. The DNA for the CDR3 is TGTGCCATCACCACGGGGGGGGCGAGTCTCTACAATGAGCAGTTCTTC. Its translation is CAITTGGASLYNEQFF.

V usage is TRBV19 and J usage is TRBJ2-2, with D possibly being TRBD2 (6 bases). Trimming removed 7 bases at V and 6 bases at J, with 21 bases between. The V gene's germline CDR1 is LNHDA and CDR2 SQIVND (reference sequence). The CDR3 consists of 16 residues. The CDR3 sequence is CASKVEGGTHPGELFF. The CDR3 DNA is TGTGCCAGTAAGGTGGAGGGTGGCACTCATCCCGGGGAGCTGTTTTTT.

The rearrangement links TRBV7-9 to TRBJ2-5, with TRBD2 identical over 11 bases. Losses at the gene ends were 6 bases for V and 2 bases for J; bases not matched to a gene: 5. Germline V lookup: CDR1 SEHNR, CDR2 FQNEAQ (reference sequence). This CDR3 spans 15 amino acids. The CDR3 here is CASSPGLAVQETQYF. The CDR3 DNA reads as TGTGCCAGCAGTCCGGGACTAGCGGTACAAGAGACCCAGTACTTC.

This clone has a single count. The sample carries other DNA sequences with the same CDR3. The rearrangement links TRBV6-5 to TRBJ1-1; 7 bases match TRBD1. This CDR3 is built from 14 residues. The V gene end was trimmed by 2 bases and the J gene end by 1 base; junction bases not matched to a gene: 1. Germline V CDR1 and CDR2: MNHEY, SVGAGI. This CDR3 is CASSYGTANTEAFF. Here the CDR3 DNA reads TGTGCCAGCAGTTACGGGACAGCGAACACTGAAGCTTTCTTT.

The V and J genes are TRBV28 and TRBJ1-5; D gene unclear. This CDR3 is 14 amino acids long. Trimming shortened V by 3 bases and J by 5 bases, and 11 bases separated the two germline ends. Germline lookup yields CDR1 MDHEN and CDR2 SYDVKM. The CDR3 sequence is CASSLYDFYQPQHF. CDR3 nucleotides: TGTGCCAGCAGTTTGTATGACTTTTATCAGCCCCAGCATTTT.

The table lists this clone with a count of one. The V and J genes are TRBV27 and TRBJ2-3, with D perhaps matching TRBD2 (6 bases). Germline V gives CDR1 MNHEY, CDR2 SMNVEV (reference sequence). V lost 6 bases and J lost 0, with 13 bases in between. This CDR3 spans 15 amino acids. The CDR3 DNA reads as TGTGCCAGCAGCTCATCAGGGACTAGCACAGATACGCAGTATTTT. Protein product: CASSSSGTSTDTQYF.